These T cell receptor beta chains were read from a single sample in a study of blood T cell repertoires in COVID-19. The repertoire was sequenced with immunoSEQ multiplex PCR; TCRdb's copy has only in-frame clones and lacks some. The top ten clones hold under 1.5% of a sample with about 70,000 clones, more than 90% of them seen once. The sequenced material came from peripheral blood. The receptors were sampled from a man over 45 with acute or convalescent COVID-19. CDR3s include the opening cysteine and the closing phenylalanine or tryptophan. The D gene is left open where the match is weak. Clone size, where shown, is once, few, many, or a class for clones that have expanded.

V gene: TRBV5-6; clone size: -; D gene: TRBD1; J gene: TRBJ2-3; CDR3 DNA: TGTGCCAGCAGCCGTGGACAGGGGTGGGGAGATACGCAGTATTTT; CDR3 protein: CASSRGQGWGDTQYF
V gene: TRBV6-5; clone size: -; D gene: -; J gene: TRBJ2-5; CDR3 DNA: TGTGCCAGCAGTTCCTCCGGAGAGACCCAGTACTTC; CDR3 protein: CASSSSGETQYF
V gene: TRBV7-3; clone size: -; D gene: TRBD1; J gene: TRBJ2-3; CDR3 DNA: TGTGCCAGCAGCCCCGGACAGGGGGCCACAGATACGCAGTATTTT; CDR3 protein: CASSPGQGATDTQYF
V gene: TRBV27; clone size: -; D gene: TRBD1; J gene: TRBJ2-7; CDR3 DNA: TGTGCCAGCAGTTTACGGGACAGGGGGCTGTACGAGCAGTACTTC; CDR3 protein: CASSLRDRGLYEQYF
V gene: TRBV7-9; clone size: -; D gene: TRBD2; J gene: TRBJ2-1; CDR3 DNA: TGTGCCAGCAGCTTAGCGGGAGGGGATAATGAGCAGTTCTTC; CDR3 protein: CASSLAGGDNEQFF
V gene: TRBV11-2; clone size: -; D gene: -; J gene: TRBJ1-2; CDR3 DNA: TGTGCCAGCAGCTTAGATCAGAACTATGGCTACACCTTC; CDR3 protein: CASSLDQNYGYTF
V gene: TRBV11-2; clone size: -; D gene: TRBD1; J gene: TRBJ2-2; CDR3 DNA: TGTGCCAGCAGCAAATACAGGGGGCAGAGGGCCGGGGAGCTGTTTTTT; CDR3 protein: CASSKYRGQRAGELFF
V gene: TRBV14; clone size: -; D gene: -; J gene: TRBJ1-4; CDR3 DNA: TGTGCCAGCAGCCCGGACTTAGCAACTAATGAAAAACTGTTTTTT; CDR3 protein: CASSPDLATNEKLFF
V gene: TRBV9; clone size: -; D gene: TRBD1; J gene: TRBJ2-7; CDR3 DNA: TGTGCCAGCAGCGTAGACGGGACAGGCTTCTACGAGCAGTACTTC; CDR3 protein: CASSVDGTGFYEQYF
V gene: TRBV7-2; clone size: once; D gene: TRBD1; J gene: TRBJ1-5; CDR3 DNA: TGTGCCAGCAGCTTAGTAGGGTCGACAGGGTTTGGCAATCAGCCCCAGCATTTT; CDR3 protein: CASSLVGSTGFGNQPQHF
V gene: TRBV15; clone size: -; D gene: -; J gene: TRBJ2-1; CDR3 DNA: TGTGCCACCAGCAGAGATGGGGGGGCCCGAGGGCTTGAGCAGTTCTTC; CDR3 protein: CATSRDGGARGLEQFF
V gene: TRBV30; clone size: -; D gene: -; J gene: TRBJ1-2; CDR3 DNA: TGTGCCTGGAGTGTACCGGGTGGATTCGGCTACACCTTC; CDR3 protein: CAWSVPGGFGYTF
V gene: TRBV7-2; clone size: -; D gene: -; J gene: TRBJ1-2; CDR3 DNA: TGTGCCAGCAGCTTCCGGGGGGTTAACTATGGCTACACCTTC; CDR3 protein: CASSFRGVNYGYTF
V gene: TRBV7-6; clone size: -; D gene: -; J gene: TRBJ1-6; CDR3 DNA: TGTGCCAGCAGCACCGTCGGGGGGGGACCCCTCCACTTT; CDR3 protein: CASSTVGGGPLHF
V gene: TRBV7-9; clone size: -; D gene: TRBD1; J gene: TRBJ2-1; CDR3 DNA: TGTGCCAGCAGCCCACCCCAGGGGGGACAGGGGGCTTACAATGAGCAGTTCTTC; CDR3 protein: CASSPPQGGQGAYNEQFF
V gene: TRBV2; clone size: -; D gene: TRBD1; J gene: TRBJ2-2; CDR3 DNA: TGTGCCAGCAGGGCAGGGACAGGGAGCACCGGGGAGCTGTTTTTT; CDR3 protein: CASRAGTGSTGELFF
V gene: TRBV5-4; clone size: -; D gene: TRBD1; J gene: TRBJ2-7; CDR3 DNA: TGTGCCAGCAGCTTGGACAGGGGGATGGAGCAGTACTTC; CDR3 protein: CASSLDRGMEQYF
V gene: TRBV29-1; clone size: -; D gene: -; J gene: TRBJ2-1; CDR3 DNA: TGCAGCGTCGTCCTAGCGCCCTATTACAATGAGCAGTTCTTC; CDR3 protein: CSVVLAPYYNEQFF
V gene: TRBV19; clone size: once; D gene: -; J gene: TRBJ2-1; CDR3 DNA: TGTGCCAGTAGACAGGATTACAATGAGCAGTTCTTC; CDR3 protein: CASRQDYNEQFF
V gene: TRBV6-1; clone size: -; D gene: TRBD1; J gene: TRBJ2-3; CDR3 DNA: TGTGCCAGCAGCGAAGGGTTTGGGACAGGGGGCGCAGATACGCAGTATTTT; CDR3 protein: CASSEGFGTGGADTQYF
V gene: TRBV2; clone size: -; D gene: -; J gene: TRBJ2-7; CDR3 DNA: TGTGCCAGCAGTGATGTCGGACAGTTCTCCTACGAGCAGTACTTC; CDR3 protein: CASSDVGQFSYEQYF
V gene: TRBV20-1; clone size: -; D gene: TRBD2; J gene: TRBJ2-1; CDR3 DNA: TGCAGTGCCAGTGGACTAGCGGGGGAGCTCTACAATGAGCAGTTCTTC; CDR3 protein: CSASGLAGELYNEQFF
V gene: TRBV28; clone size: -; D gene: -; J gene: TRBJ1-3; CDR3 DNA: TGTGCCAGCAGTTTATCCGACAGCAACTCTGGAAACACCATATATTTT; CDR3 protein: CASSLSDSNSGNTIYF
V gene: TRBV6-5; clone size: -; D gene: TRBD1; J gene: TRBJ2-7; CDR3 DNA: TGTGCCAGCAGCTTGGACAGGGGTCCCTACGAGCAGTACTTC; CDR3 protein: CASSLDRGPYEQYF
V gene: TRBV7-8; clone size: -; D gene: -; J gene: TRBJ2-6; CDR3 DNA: TGTGCCAGCAGCTTTGAGAGCTCTGGGGCCAACGTCCTGACTTTC; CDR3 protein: CASSFESSGANVLTF
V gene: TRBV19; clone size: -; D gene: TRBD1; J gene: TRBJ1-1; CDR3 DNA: TGTGCCAGTAGCCGCCGGCCAGGGGGGACTGAAGCTTTCTTT; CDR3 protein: CASSRRPGGTEAFF
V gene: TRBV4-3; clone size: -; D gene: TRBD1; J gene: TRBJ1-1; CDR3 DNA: TGCGCCAGCAGCCGCCTCACTCAGGGGGGAACTGAAGCTTTCTTT; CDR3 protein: CASSRLTQGGTEAFF
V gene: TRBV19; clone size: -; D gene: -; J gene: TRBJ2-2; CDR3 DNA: TGTGCCAGTACTTACTCGATGGGGAGGGGGGAGCTGTTTTTT; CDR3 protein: CASTYSMGRGELFF
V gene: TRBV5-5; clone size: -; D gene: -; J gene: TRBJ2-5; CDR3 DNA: TGTGCCAGCCGTACTCTTGCGGGTGAGACCCAGTACTTC; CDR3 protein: CASRTLAGETQYF
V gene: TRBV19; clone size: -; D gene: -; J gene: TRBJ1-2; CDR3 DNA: TGTGCCAGTAGTATAGCGGGGGGCTTCTATGGCTACACCTTC; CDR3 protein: CASSIAGGFYGYTF
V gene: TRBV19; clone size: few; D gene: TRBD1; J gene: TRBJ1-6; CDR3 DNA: TGTGCCAGTAGAAGGGACAGACCGGAATCACCCCTCCACTTT; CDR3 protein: CASRRDRPESPLHF
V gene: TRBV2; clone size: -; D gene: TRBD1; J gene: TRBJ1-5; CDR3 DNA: TGTGCCAGCAGTGGTAGGGGGCATCAGCCCCAGCATTTT; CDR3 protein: CASSGRGHQPQHF
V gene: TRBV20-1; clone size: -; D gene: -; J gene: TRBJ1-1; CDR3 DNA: TGCAGTGCTGTCTCTTACACTGAAGCTTTCTTT; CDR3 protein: CSAVSYTEAFF
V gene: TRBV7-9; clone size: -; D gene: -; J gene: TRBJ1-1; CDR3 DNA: TGTGCCAGCAGACTCGGGGGGGCCACTGAAGCTTTCTTT; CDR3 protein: CASRLGGATEAFF
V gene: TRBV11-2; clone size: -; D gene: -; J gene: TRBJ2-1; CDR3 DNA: TGTGCCAGCAGCTTATCATCGGGGTACAATGAGCAGTTCTTC; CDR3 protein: CASSLSSGYNEQFF
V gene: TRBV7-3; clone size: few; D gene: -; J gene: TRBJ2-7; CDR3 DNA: TGTGCCAGCAGCAAAACTTACGAGGGTGGGAGAGCCTCCTACGAGCAGTACTTC; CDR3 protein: CASSKTYEGGRASYEQYF
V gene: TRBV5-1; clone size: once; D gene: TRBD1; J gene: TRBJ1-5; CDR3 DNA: TGCGCCAGCAGCTTGGGAGGGACAGGGGCCAATCAGCCCCAGCATTTT; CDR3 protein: CASSLGGTGANQPQHF
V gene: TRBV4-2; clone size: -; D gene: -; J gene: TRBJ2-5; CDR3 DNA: TGTGCCAGCAGCGGGGGGGCCGGGGAGACCCAGTACTTC; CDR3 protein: CASSGGAGETQYF
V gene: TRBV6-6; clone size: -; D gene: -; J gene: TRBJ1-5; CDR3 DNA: TGTGCCAGCACCCGGGACTTTAGCAATCAGCCCCAGCATTTT; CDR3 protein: CASTRDFSNQPQHF
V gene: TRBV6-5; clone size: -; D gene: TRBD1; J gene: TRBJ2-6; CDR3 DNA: TGTGCCAGCAGAACAGGGGCCTCCCCCAACGTCCTGACTTTC; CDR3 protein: CASRTGASPNVLTF
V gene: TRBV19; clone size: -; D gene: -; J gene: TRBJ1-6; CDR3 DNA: TGTGCCAGTAGTATATCAGGGCGGAGTTCACCCCTCCACTTT; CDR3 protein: CASSISGRSSPLHF
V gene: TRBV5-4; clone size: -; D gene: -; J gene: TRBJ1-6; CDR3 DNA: TGTGCCAGCAGCTTGTATCGGGAACTTAATTCACCCCTCCACTTT; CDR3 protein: CASSLYRELNSPLHF
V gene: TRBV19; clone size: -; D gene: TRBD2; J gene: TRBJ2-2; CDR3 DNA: TGTGCCAGTAGTGGGGGACTAGCGGGGGCCATCGTCGACGGGGAGCTGTTTTTT; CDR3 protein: CASSGGLAGAIVDGELFF
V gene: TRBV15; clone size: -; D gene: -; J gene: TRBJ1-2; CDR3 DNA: TGTGCCACCAGCAGCCCGGGATCTAACTATGGCTACACCTTC; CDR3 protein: CATSSPGSNYGYTF
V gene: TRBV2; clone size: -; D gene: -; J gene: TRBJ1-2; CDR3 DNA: TGTGCCAGCATGGGCCGTCCCTATGGCTACACCTTC; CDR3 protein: CASMGRPYGYTF
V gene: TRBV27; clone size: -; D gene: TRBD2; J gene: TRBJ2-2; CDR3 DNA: TGTGCCAGCAGTTTCCCGCCGGGACTAGCGGGAGTGGGAACCGGGGAGCTGTTTTTT; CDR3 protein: CASSFPPGLAGVGTGELFF
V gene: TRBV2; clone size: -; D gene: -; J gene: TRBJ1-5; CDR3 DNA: TGTGCCAGCAGCGAAGGCAGATATCAGCCCCAGCATTTT; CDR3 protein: CASSEGRYQPQHF
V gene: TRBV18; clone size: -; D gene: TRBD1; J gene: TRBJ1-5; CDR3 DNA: TGTGCCAGCTCACCCGGGACAGGTCAGCCCCAGCATTTT; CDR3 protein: CASSPGTGQPQHF
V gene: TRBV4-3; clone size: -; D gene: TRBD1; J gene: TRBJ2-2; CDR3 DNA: TGCGCCAGCAGCCAAACTGACTTCAGGGGGCTCACCGGGGAGCTGTTTTTT; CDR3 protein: CASSQTDFRGLTGELFF
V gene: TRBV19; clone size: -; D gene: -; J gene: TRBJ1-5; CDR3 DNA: TGTGCCAGTAGTATAGAGTCTGTCAATCAGCCCCAGCATTTT; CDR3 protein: CASSIESVNQPQHF
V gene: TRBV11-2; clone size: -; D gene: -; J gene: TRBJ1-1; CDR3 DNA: TGTGCCAGCAGCTTAGTGGGCGCCGACACTGAAGCTTTCTTT; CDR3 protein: CASSLVGADTEAFF
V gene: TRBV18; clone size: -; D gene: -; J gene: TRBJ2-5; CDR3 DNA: TGTGCCAGCTCACCGGGAGTAGCAGAGACCCAGTACTTC; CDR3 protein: CASSPGVAETQYF
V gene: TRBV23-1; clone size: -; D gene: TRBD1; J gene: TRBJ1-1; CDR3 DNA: TGCGCCAGCAGACCCACAGGGGGCTCTGAAGCTTTCTTT; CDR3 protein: CASRPTGGSEAFF
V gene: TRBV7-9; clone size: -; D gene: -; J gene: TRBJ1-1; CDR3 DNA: TGTGCCAGCAGCTCTAACGGGGGGACTGAAGCTTTCTTT; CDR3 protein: CASSSNGGTEAFF
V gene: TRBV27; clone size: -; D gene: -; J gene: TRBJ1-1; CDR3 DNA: TGTGCCAGCAGTCTAAGGGGTGATACTGAAGCTTTCTTT; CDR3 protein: CASSLRGDTEAFF
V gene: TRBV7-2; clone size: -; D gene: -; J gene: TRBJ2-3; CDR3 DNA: TGTGCCAGCAGCTTGTCTAGTAGCACAGATACGCAGTATTTT; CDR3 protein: CASSLSSSTDTQYF
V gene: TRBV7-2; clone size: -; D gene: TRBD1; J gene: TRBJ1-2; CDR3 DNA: TGTGCCAGCAGTATTAAGCGGACAGGGTTTGGCTACACCTTC; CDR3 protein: CASSIKRTGFGYTF
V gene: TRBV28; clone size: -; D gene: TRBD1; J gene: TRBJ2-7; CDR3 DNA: TGTGCCAGCAGTTTATTAGGGACAGGGTCCTACGAGCAGTACTTC; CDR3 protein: CASSLLGTGSYEQYF
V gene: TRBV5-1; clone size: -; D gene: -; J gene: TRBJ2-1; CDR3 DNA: TGCGCCAGCAGCTTGGCCACAGGGAAGGCCTACAATGAGCAGTTCTTC; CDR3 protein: CASSLATGKAYNEQFF
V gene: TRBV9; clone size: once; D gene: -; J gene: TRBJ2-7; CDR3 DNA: TGTGCCAGCAGCGTAGGTCGGGGGTGGACCTACGAGCAGTACTTC; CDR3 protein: CASSVGRGWTYEQYF